The 26 T cell receptor beta chains given below trace back to one sample, sequenced in a study of cytomegalovirus exposure and HLA in healthy donors. Primers: 60 Vbeta forward and 13 Jbeta reverse. Profiled with immunoSEQ multiplex PCR; TCRdb holds only in-frame clones, not every one. The sample gives about 110,000 clones, roughly 79% of which show up once; approximately 5.1% is in the top ten. Sequencing was done on a sample of PBMCs. These receptors came from a male donor in good health and CMV-seronegative.

V is TRBV5-1 and J is TRBJ2-2; no clear D. Germline V gene lookup returns CDR1 SGHRS and CDR2 YFSETQ. The CDR3 is 13 amino acids. Deletions cut 6 bases from V and 2 bases from J, with 8 bases between. CDR3 sequence: CASTQVNTGELFF. The CDR3 DNA follows: TGCGCCAGCACTCAGGTTAACACCGGGGAGCTGTTTTTT.

This rearrangement joins TRBV11-2 to TRBJ2-7; 7 bases are shared with TRBD2. The CDR3 has 14 amino acids. Trimming took 6 bases from V and 4 from J; bases not matched to a gene: 9. Germline values: CDR1 SGHAT, CDR2 FQNNGV. In nucleotides, the CDR3 is TGTGCCAGCAGGGAACCGGGACTATCGTACGAGCAGTACTTC. It encodes CASREPGLSYEQYF.

CDR3 sequence (DNA): TGTGCCAGCAGCTCGGTACTAGCGGGACACGAGCAGTACTTC. Translated, it gives CASSSVLAGHEQYF. The chain employs TRBV7-8 and TRBJ2-7; 10 bases are a match to TRBD2. Germline V gene sequence: CDR1 SGHVS, CDR2 FQNEAQ. The V and J ends lost 4 bases and 5 bases, in that order; junction bases with no gene match: 5. The CDR3 is 14 amino acids.

This clone has just one count. J is TRBJ2-1 and V is TRBV15; a weak D match, TRBD2 (5 bases). Germline V CDR1 and CDR2: LNHNV, YYDKDF (reference sequence). The V end lost 4 bases, the J end lost 4 bases, and 14 bases lay between the germline ends. The CDR3 is made up of 15 amino acids. The CDR3 region is CATSTRRGSYNEQFF. The CDR3 DNA sequence: TGTGCCACCAGCACCAGACGGGGATCTTACAATGAGCAGTTCTTC.

The CDR3 reads CASSLGQISGNTIYF. The CDR3 DNA sequence: TGCGCCAGCAGCTTGGGACAGATTTCTGGAAACACCATATATTTT. The chain carries TRBV5-1 and TRBJ1-3; weak D call: TRBD1 (5 bases). CDR1 SGHRS and CDR2 YFSETQ come from the germline V gene. The CDR3 runs 15 residues. V lost 0 bases to trimming and J lost 1 base, with 8 bases between them. The variable domain in full, completed from reference TRBV5-1 and TRBJ1-3, reads KAGVTQTPRYLIKTRGQQVTLSCSPISGHRSVSWYQQTPGQGLQFLFEYFSETQRNKGNFPGRFSGRQFSNSRSEMNVSTLELGDSALYLCASSLGQISGNTIYFGEGSWLTVV.

This rearrangement joins TRBV21-1 to TRBJ2-5; TRBD1 was called by the table and not checked on the DNA. TRBV21-1 is a known pseudogene. The CDR3 extends over 16 amino acids. CDR3 bases: TGTGTCTTCCCTTGGACAGGGATAGAGTGTTCGGAGACCCAGTACTTC. It codes for CVFPWTGIECSETQYF.

The chain recombines TRBV9 with TRBJ2-5; D perhaps matches TRBD2 (5 bases). V lost 2 bases and J lost 3, with 14 bases in between. CDR1 is SGDLS and CDR2 is YYNGEE in the germline V gene. The CDR3 length is 15 residues. In DNA form, the CDR3 reads TGTGCCAGCAGCGTCGGGTCCTCGAGGGAAGAGACCCAGTACTTC. It specifies CASSVGSSREETQYF. Using reference TRBV9 and TRBJ2-5 for the parts outside the CDR3, the full variable domain is DSGVTQTPKHLITATGQRVTLRCSPRSGDLSVYWYQQSLDQGLQFLIQYYNGEERAKGNILERFSAQQFPDLHSELNLSSLELGDSALYFCASSVGSSREETQYFGPGTRLLVL.

This clone was observed a handful of times. The chain recombines TRBV5-1 with TRBJ1-4; possible D gene TRBD1, 6 bases. Trimming took off 5 bases at V and 8 bases at J, with 19 bases between the two ends. The CDR3 has 15 amino acids. Germline values: CDR1 SGHRS, CDR2 YFSETQ. The CDR3 sequence is CASSSGGAGTEKLFF. The CDR3 bases are TGCGCCAGCAGTTCGGGGGGCGCTGGTACCGAAAAACTGTTTTTT.

This chain links TRBV27 with TRBJ2-3, with 11 bases matching TRBD2. The CDR3 is 16 amino acids. Germline V gene lookup returns CDR1 MNHEY and CDR2 SMNVEV (reference sequence). Unmatched junction bases numbered 7, after V lost 4 bases and J lost 4 bases. CDR3 sequence reads: CASSSLAGGGADTQYF. The DNA for the CDR3 is TGTGCCAGCAGTTCCCTAGCGGGAGGAGGGGCAGATACGCAGTATTTT.

CDR3 bases: TGCAGTGCTGAACAGGGGCTGGAAGCTTTCTTT. Protein product: CSAEQGLEAFF. The chain recombines TRBV20-1 with TRBJ1-1; 7 bases match TRBD1. The CDR3 runs to 11 residues. CDR1 is DFQATT, CDR2 SNEGSKA, per germline (reference sequence). V shed 5 bases and J 8 bases; nucleotides not matched to a gene: 5.

There are a few counts of this clone. The gene calls are TRBV4-1 and TRBJ1-3; 8 bases fit TRBD1. CDR3 length equals 16 residues. Trimming at V came to 3 bases and at J to 4 bases, leaving 8 bases not matched to a gene. Germline V CDR1 and CDR2: MGHRA, YSYEKL. The chain's CDR3 is CASSQADRGSGNTIYF. The CDR3 bases are TGCGCCAGCAGCCAGGCCGACAGGGGTTCAGGAAACACCATATATTTT.

This clone was picked up one time. The gene calls are TRBV6-6 and TRBJ2-5; 11 bases map to TRBD1. The CDR3 sequence is 15 residues long. V was clipped by 6 bases and J by 4 bases; unmatched bases: 7. The germline V gene encodes CDR1 MNHNY and CDR2 SVGAGI (reference sequence). The CDR3 coding sequence is TGTGCCAGCAGCTCAAGGACAGGGGGCGGAGAGACCCAGTACTTC. This gives the protein CASSSRTGGGETQYF.

This sequence joins TRBV11-3 and TRBJ2-7; no firm D call. Germline V CDR1 and CDR2: SGHNT, YENEEA. The CDR3 loop spans 14 amino acids. V was clipped by 3 bases and J by 2 bases, with 11 bases between them. The CDR3 DNA is TGTGCCAGCAGCTTTGCACCGAGCCCCTACGAGCAGTACTTC. Encoded protein: CASSFAPSPYEQYF.

This chain links TRBV4-2 with TRBJ2-2; TRBD1 agrees at 8 bases. In germline, CDR1 is LGHNA, CDR2 YNFKEQ. With 3 bases clipped from V and 2 bases from J, the junction kept 8 bases outside the gene matches. The CDR3 runs 17 residues. CDR3: CASSQGAGTGNTGELFF. DNA of the CDR3: TGTGCCAGCAGCCAGGGTGCCGGGACAGGAAACACCGGGGAGCTGTTTTTT.

V gene TRBV5-1 combines with J gene TRBJ2-1; D is unclear. V lost 2 bases and J lost 6, with 15 bases in between. Per germline, CDR1 SGHRS and CDR2 YFSETQ. The CDR3 sequence is 15 residues long. CDR3 in DNA: TGCGCCAGCAGCTTAGGAGTCTTATCCCCCAATGAGCAGTTCTTC. This sequence encodes CASSLGVLSPNEQFF.

The J gene is TRBJ2-7, the V gene TRBV27, with 9 positions matching TRBD2. CDR1 is MNHEY and CDR2 is SMNVEV in the germline V gene (reference sequence). Losses at the gene ends were 6 bases for V and 6 bases for J; bases not matched to a gene: 15. This CDR3 region has 16 residues. For the CDR3, the DNA is TGTGCCAGCAGACCCCTGGCGGGGACTAGCAACCGCGAGCAGTACTTC. Translating it yields CASRPLAGTSNREQYF.

This rearrangement joins TRBV5-5 to TRBJ2-7; 9 nucleotides match TRBD1. The CDR3 runs to 17 residues. Germline-derived CDR1 and CDR2 are SGHKS and YYEKEE (reference sequence). The V and J ends lost 4 bases and 6 bases, in that order; junction bases with no gene match: 17. CDR3 amino acids: CASSPGGDRALDGEQYF. CDR3 in DNA: TGTGCCAGCAGCCCCGGCGGGGACAGGGCTCTTGATGGCGAGCAGTACTTC. The variable domain in full, completed from reference TRBV5-5 and TRBJ2-7, reads DAGVTQSPTHLIKTRGQQVTLRCSPISGHKSVSWYQQVLGQGPQFIFQYYEKEERGRGNFPDRFSARQFPNYSSELNVNALLLGDSALYLCASSPGGDRALDGEQYFGPGTRLTVT.

This clone has a handful of counts. The rearrangement joins TRBV5-4 to TRBJ1-1; D may be TRBD1 (5 bases). Germline V gives CDR1 SGHNT, CDR2 YYREEE (reference sequence). Trimming took off 4 bases at V and 5 bases at J, with 18 bases between the two ends. This CDR3 contains 15 residues. CDR3 protein: CASSQRTKLDTEAFF. CDR3 bases: TGTGCCAGCAGCCAAAGGACAAAGTTGGATACTGAAGCTTTCTTT.

The rearrangement joins TRBV28 to TRBJ1-5, with 7 bases that match TRBD1. CDR1 and CDR2 from the germline V gene are MDHEN and SYDVKM. The CDR3 covers 15 residues. J gave up 5 bases and V 3 bases, and 7 bases lay outside the gene matches. DNA for the CDR3: TGTGCCAGCAGTTTCGGACAGGTACTTCATCAGCCCCAGCATTTT. Its protein is CASSFGQVLHQPQHF.

This sequence joins TRBV9 and TRBJ2-2; D is possibly TRBD1 (6 bases). The CDR3 has 15 amino acids. CDR1 SGDLS and CDR2 YYNGEE come from the germline V gene. V lost 0 bases and J 0 bases, leaving 6 bases between the germline ends. CDR3 in amino acids: CASSVGTANTGELFF. The CDR3 nucleotides are TGTGCCAGCAGCGTAGGGACAGCGAACACCGGGGAGCTGTTTTTT.

The chain is built from TRBV10-3 and TRBJ2-7, with D possibly being TRBD2 (5 bases). This CDR3 contains 15 residues. Per germline, CDR1 ENHRY and CDR2 SYGVKD. Trimming took 0 bases from V and 0 from J, leaving 9 bases between them. CDR3 loop: CAISESVEGSYEQYF. CDR3 DNA: TGTGCCATCAGTGAGTCGGTCGAGGGCTCCTACGAGCAGTACTTC.

The sample holds a few counts of this clone. The chain combines TRBV6-5 with TRBJ2-1, with D perhaps matching TRBD1 (5 bases). This CDR3 contains 14 residues. V lost 0 bases to trimming and J lost 9 bases, with 12 bases between them. CDR1 is MNHEY, CDR2 SVGAGI, per germline. CDR3: CASSYSQGEGEQFF. The CDR3 DNA reads TGTGCCAGCAGTTACTCGCAGGGTGAAGGTGAGCAGTTCTTC.

The chain is built from TRBV6-5 and TRBJ1-5, with TRBD1 identical over 8 bases. The germline V gene has CDR1 MNHEY and CDR2 SVGAGI. V gave up 4 bases and J gave up 6 bases; unmatched junction bases: 8. The CDR3 extends over 15 amino acids. As DNA, the CDR3 is TGTGCCAGCAGTTTAACAGGGGGTTGGAGTCAGCCCCAGCATTTT. Residues: CASSLTGGWSQPQHF.

The rearrangement uses TRBV27 and TRBJ2-1, with 9 bases fitting TRBD2. The CDR3 loop spans 15 amino acids. The germline V gene encodes CDR1 MNHEY and CDR2 SMNVEV (reference sequence). V was pared by 1 base and J by 5 bases, with 3 bases of the junction left unmatched. The CDR3: CASSLLTSGHNEQFF. The CDR3 DNA reads as TGTGCCAGCAGTTTATTGACTAGCGGCCACAATGAGCAGTTCTTC.

The chain employs TRBV7-3 and TRBJ1-1; possible D gene TRBD1, 5 bases. V was clipped by 4 bases and J by 2 bases, with 11 bases between them. Germline V lookup: CDR1 SGHTA, CDR2 FQGTGA. The CDR3 loop spans 14 amino acids. The CDR3 region is CASSSSGSNTEAFF. CDR3 bases: TGTGCCAGCAGCTCATCAGGGTCCAACACTGAAGCTTTCTTT.

This sequence joins TRBV5-1 and TRBJ2-5; D is perhaps TRBD1 (7 bases). The CDR3 consists of 15 residues. The germline CDR1 and CDR2 sequences are SGHRS and YFSETQ. The germline V and J ends were trimmed by 4 bases and 5 bases, with 18 bases remaining between them. CDR3 sequence (DNA): TGCGCCAGCAGCCGGGGGCCAGGGGGACGGGAGACCCAGTACTTC. Protein sequence: CASSRGPGGRETQYF. Full variable domain (outside the CDR3, taken from reference TRBV5-1 and TRBJ2-5): KAGVTQTPRYLIKTRGQQVTLSCSPISGHRSVSWYQQTPGQGLQFLFEYFSETQRNKGNFPGRFSGRQFSNSRSEMNVSTLELGDSALYLCASSRGPGGRETQYFGPGTRLLVL.